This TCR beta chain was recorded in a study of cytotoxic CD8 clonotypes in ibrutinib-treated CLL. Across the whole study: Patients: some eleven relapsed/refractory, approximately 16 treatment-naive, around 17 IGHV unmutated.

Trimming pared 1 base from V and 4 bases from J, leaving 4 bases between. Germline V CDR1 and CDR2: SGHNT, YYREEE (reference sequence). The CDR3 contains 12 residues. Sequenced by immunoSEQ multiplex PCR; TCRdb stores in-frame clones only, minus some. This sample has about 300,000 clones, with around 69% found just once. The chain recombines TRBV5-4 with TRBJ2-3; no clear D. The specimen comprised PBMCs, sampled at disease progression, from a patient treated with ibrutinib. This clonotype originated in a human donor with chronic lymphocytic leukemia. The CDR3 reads CASSLLSDTQYF. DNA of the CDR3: TGTGCCAGCAGCTTGTTGTCAGATACGCAGTATTTT.